The text below deals with one TCR beta chain. The record originates from a study of control samples from healthy donors and cancer patients. This table comes from immunoSEQ multiplex PCR, and its TCRdb copy is limited to in-frame clones, with some not included. This table holds about 170,000 clones, approximately 92% found once. The germline CDR1 and CDR2 sequences are LNHDA and SQIVND (reference sequence). The CDR3 length is 13 residues. Trimming stripped 4 bases from V and 1 base from J, with 7 bases between. The chain carries TRBV19 and TRBJ1-1; no clear D gene. This TCR came from a woman aged 60-75 years in good health. Material: blood. CDR3 nucleotide sequence: TGTGCCAGTAGTACCGGAAAGAACACTGAAGCTTTCTTT. This translates into CASSTGKNTEAFF. Drawing the rest from reference TRBV19 and TRBJ1-1, the complete variable domain is DGGITQSPKYLFRKEGQNVTLSCEQNLNHDAMYWYRQDPGQGLRLIYYSQIVNDFQKGDIAEGYSVSREKKESFPLTVTSAQKNPTAFYLCASSTGKNTEAFFGQGTRLTVV.